Listed here are 24 T cell receptor beta chains from one sample, sequenced in a study of cytomegalovirus exposure and HLA in healthy donors. Use of 60 Vbeta and 13 Jbeta primers characterized the PCR. TCRdb keeps only in-frame clones here, not all; method: immunoSEQ multiplex PCR. The sample records around 180,000 clones, approximately 71% being singletons. Input material: PBMCs. The receptors originated from a girl aged 5-17 years in good health and CMV-seronegative.

The V and J genes are TRBV11-3 and TRBJ1-3; D not resolved. The germline V and J ends were trimmed by 9 bases and 0 bases, with 9 bases remaining between them. Germline V lookup: CDR1 SGHNT, CDR2 YENEEA. The CDR3 is 13 amino acids. In DNA form, the CDR3 reads TGTGCCAGTCGACTGTACTCTGGAAACACCATATATTTT. Translation: CASRLYSGNTIYF.

CDR3 loop: CASSLLAERYEQFF. The CDR3 DNA reads TGTGCCAGCAGTCTACTAGCAGAAAGGTATGAGCAGTTCTTC. This chain connects TRBV6-5 to TRBJ2-1, with D possibly matching TRBD2 (6 bases). Trimming removed 5 bases from V and 8 bases from J, with 16 bases in between. Germline values: CDR1 MNHEY, CDR2 SVGAGI. The length of the CDR3 is 14 residues.

The CDR3 nucleotides read TGTGCCACCAGCGACCAATCAACCGGGGGTGCTCAGCCCCAGCATTTT. This gives the protein CATSDQSTGGAQPQHF. This rearrangement joins TRBV15 to TRBJ1-5; possibly TRBD1 for D (5 bases). This CDR3 contains 16 residues. Looked up from germline, CDR1 is LNHNV and CDR2 is YYDKDF (reference sequence). Trimming removed 5 bases from V and 6 bases from J, with 20 bases in between.

J is TRBJ2-6 and V is TRBV5-1; 8 nucleotides agree with TRBD2. Trimming removed 5 bases from V and 0 bases from J; junction bases left unmatched: 4. From germline, CDR1 is SGHRS and CDR2 YFSETQ. This CDR3 comprises 16 residues. The CDR3 is CASRVAGSSGANVLTF. The CDR3 nucleotides are TGCGCCAGCAGGGTAGCGGGGAGCTCTGGGGCCAACGTCCTGACTTTC.

This clone was recorded a few times. This specimen includes other DNA sequences encoding the same CDR3. This sequence joins TRBV4-1 and TRBJ2-7; D may be TRBD2 (5 bases). V was clipped by 1 base and J by 1 base, with 8 bases between them. From germline, CDR1 is MGHRA and CDR2 YSYEKL. CDR3 length: 14 residues. CDR3 in amino acids: CASSQVSGSYEQYF. CDR3 coding DNA: TGCGCCAGCAGCCAAGTGAGCGGATCCTACGAGCAGTACTTC.

The chain carries TRBV2 and TRBJ2-7, with 7 bases that match TRBD2. V shed 11 bases and J 2 bases; nucleotides not matched to a gene: 12. Per germline, CDR1 SNHLY and CDR2 FYNNEI. This CDR3 comprises 14 residues. CDR3 residues: CAHRAGQGPYEQYF. CDR3 sequence (DNA): TGTGCCCACAGAGCGGGGCAGGGACCCTACGAGCAGTACTTC.

The J gene is TRBJ1-6, the V gene TRBV6-1; D gene ambiguous. Trimming took off 0 bases at V and 8 bases at J, with 14 bases between the two ends. This CDR3 is built from 16 residues. The germline V gene has CDR1 MNHNS and CDR2 SASEGT. The CDR3 sequence: CASSEAPESYYSPLHF. The DNA of the CDR3 is TGTGCCAGCAGTGAAGCGCCCGAGAGTTACTATTCACCCCTCCACTTT.

The V call is TRBV6-5, the J call TRBJ1-5, with 7 positions matching TRBD1. The CDR3 spans 15 residues. Germline CDR1 and CDR2: MNHEY and SVGAGI. Trimming cost V 5 bases and J 4 bases; bases outside gene matches: 8. The CDR3 loop is CASSTGTEINQPQHF. CDR3 nucleotide sequence: TGTGCCAGCAGTACCGGGACAGAAATTAATCAGCCCCAGCATTTT.

This clone was seen only a few times. The chain is built from TRBV27 and TRBJ1-2; 10 bases are shared with TRBD1. The CDR3 has 17 amino acids. In germline, CDR1 is MNHEY, CDR2 SMNVEV (reference sequence). The V segment lost 5 bases and the J segment 8 bases; nucleotides outside the gene matches: 17. The CDR3 sequence: CASSIPTGGGWVGGYTF. CDR3 in DNA: TGTGCCAGCAGTATACCGACAGGGGGCGGATGGGTGGGAGGCTACACCTTC.

The gene calls are TRBV14 and TRBJ2-5, with D possibly TRBD2 on 5 matching bases. CDR1 and CDR2 (germline): SGHDN, FVKESK. Deletions cut 1 base from V and 5 bases from J, with 5 bases between. The CDR3 loop spans 12 amino acids. This CDR3 reads CASSQGEETQYF. The CDR3 DNA reads TGTGCCAGCAGCCAAGGGGAGGAGACCCAGTACTTC. Drawing the rest from reference TRBV14 and TRBJ2-5, the complete variable domain is EAGVTQFPSHSVIEKGQTVTLRCDPISGHDNLYWYRRVMGKEIKFLLHFVKESKQDESGMPNNRFLAERTGGTYSTLKVQPAELEDSGVYFCASSQGEETQYFGPGTRLLVL.

The sample holds one count of this clone. J is TRBJ1-2 and V is TRBV18; 11 positions agree with TRBD1. Trimming removed 1 base from V and 7 bases from J; junction bases left unmatched: 2. The CDR3 sequence is 14 residues long. CDR1 KGHSH and CDR2 LQKENI come from the germline V gene. CDR3 DNA sequence: TGTGCCAGCTCACCACGGGACAGGGGGTTTGGCTACACCTTC. Protein sequence: CASSPRDRGFGYTF.

This clone was counted a few times. The V gene is TRBV21-1, the J gene TRBJ1-2. TRBV21-1 is reported as a pseudogene. The CDR3 length is 15 residues. The CDR3, as DNA: TGTGCCAGCAGCAAAGCCCCGGAGCAGCCTAAGAGCTACACCTTC. Translating gives CASSKAPEQPKSYTF.

This chain links TRBV6-5 with TRBJ1-1, with 7 positions matching TRBD1. Trimming at V came to 10 bases and at J to 1 base, leaving 9 bases not matched to a gene. The CDR3 runs 14 residues. The germline CDR1 and CDR2 sequences are MNHEY and SVGAGI. CDR3 sequence (DNA): TGTGCCACCAACCGGCCAGGGGGGAACACTGAAGCTTTCTTT. It yields the protein CATNRPGGNTEAFF.

The J gene is TRBJ1-1, the V gene TRBV2; 9 bases fit TRBD1. V trimming: 6 bases; J trimming: 7 bases; junction bases outside the gene matches: 15. Germline V gene lookup returns CDR1 SNHLY and CDR2 FYNNEI. This CDR3 region has 16 residues. The chain's CDR3 is CASSITPDRGELEAFF. In DNA form, the CDR3 reads TGTGCCAGCAGCATAACTCCGGACAGGGGAGAACTTGAAGCTTTCTTT.

The chain combines TRBV7-9 with TRBJ1-2, with 8 bases identical to TRBD1. The CDR3 contains 13 residues. Germline CDR1 is SEHNR and CDR2 is FQNEAQ (reference sequence). Unmatched junction bases numbered 12, after V lost 11 bases and J lost 7 bases. The CDR3 is CAVSGTGPLGYTF. The CDR3 DNA sequence: TGTGCCGTTTCCGGGACAGGACCTCTTGGCTACACCTTC.

This chain joins TRBV27 and TRBJ1-1, with 7 nucleotides matching TRBD1. The V and J ends lost 6 bases and 1 base, in that order; junction bases with no gene match: 11. The V gene's germline CDR1 is MNHEY and CDR2 SMNVEV (reference sequence). The CDR3 covers 16 residues. CDR3 protein: CASSFLGPGGNTEAFF. The CDR3 region has the DNA TGTGCCAGCAGCTTTTTAGGGCCAGGGGGGAACACTGAAGCTTTCTTT.

This clone has just one count. The rearrangement links TRBV13 to TRBJ2-7, with 7 bases identical to TRBD1. Germline lookup yields CDR1 PRHDT and CDR2 FYEKMQ (reference sequence). Trimming removed 3 bases from V and 1 base from J; junction bases left unmatched: 6. This CDR3 is 15 amino acids long. The CDR3, as DNA: TGTGCCAGCAGCTTGGGACAGTTTATGTCCTACGAGCAGTACTTC. As protein: CASSLGQFMSYEQYF.

The V gene is TRBV29-1, the J gene TRBJ1-2; 7 bases are a match to TRBD1. The germline V gene encodes CDR1 SQVTM and CDR2 ANQGSEA. V lost 4 bases to trimming and J lost 2 bases; unmatched junction nucleotides: 4. This CDR3 is built from 13 residues. CDR3 amino acids: CSVGRGTNYGYTF. CDR3 DNA: TGCAGCGTTGGCAGGGGGACCAACTATGGCTACACCTTC.

Notes on this clone: Lacking the conserved final phenylalanine or tryptophan, this CDR3 likely reflects a read error. It is unclear where the CDR3 begins or ends on the DNA, so no DNA is shown, and the CDR3 is as TCRdb lists it. The genes are TRBV30 and TRBJ2-6; the table calls TRBD2, which could not be checked here. CDR1 and CDR2 from the germline V gene are GTSNPN and SVGIG (reference sequence). A total of 8 residues make up the CDR3, ends included. CDR3 in amino acids: CAWSWGLA.

The CDR3 coding sequence is TGTGCCAGCACCCCCGAGGACAGGGAGACCCAGTACTTC. Amino acid sequence: CASTPEDRETQYF. This chain connects TRBV9 to TRBJ2-5; TRBD1 aligns across 7 bases. The length of the CDR3 is 13 residues. Germline V gene data show CDR1 as SGDLS and CDR2 as YYNGEE. Unmatched junction bases numbered 7, after V lost 6 bases and J lost 5 bases.

The V call is TRBV11-2, the J call TRBJ2-5; possibly TRBD1 for D (5 bases). From germline, CDR1 is SGHAT and CDR2 FQNNGV. Trimming removed 1 base at V and 4 bases at J, with 16 bases between. The CDR3 has 16 residues. As DNA, the CDR3 is TGTGCCAGCAGCTTAGGCACAGGTCTGGTCGGAGAGACCCAGTACTTC. This codes for CASSLGTGLVGETQYF.

The rearrangement links TRBV29-1 to TRBJ1-1; D remains ambiguous. This CDR3 spans 13 amino acids. CDR1 and CDR2 from the germline V gene are SQVTM and ANQGSEA. Trimming cost V 0 bases and J 2 bases, with 7 bases left between them. CDR3 bases: TGCAGCGTTGAAGATACAGTCAACACTGAAGCTTTCTTT. Translating it yields CSVEDTVNTEAFF.

The chain uses TRBV30 and TRBJ1-5; no definite D call. The CDR3 totals 13 residues. Germline V gives CDR1 GTSNPN, CDR2 SVGIG (reference sequence). Trimming took off 8 bases at V and 3 bases at J, with 14 bases between the two ends. The CDR3 DNA sequence: TGTGCCGTGGGCTGGGTTATCAATCAGCCCCAGCATTTT. Translating it yields CAVGWVINQPQHF.

A few counts support this clone. The rearrangement links TRBV5-1 to TRBJ1-4; D is unresolved. Germline V gene sequence: CDR1 SGHRS, CDR2 YFSETQ. This CDR3 comprises 13 residues. V shed 4 bases and J shed 5 bases, with 9 bases lying between them. The CDR3 region is CASSLTENEKLFF. CDR3 DNA sequence: TGCGCCAGCAGCCTAACAGAGAATGAAAAACTGTTTTTT.